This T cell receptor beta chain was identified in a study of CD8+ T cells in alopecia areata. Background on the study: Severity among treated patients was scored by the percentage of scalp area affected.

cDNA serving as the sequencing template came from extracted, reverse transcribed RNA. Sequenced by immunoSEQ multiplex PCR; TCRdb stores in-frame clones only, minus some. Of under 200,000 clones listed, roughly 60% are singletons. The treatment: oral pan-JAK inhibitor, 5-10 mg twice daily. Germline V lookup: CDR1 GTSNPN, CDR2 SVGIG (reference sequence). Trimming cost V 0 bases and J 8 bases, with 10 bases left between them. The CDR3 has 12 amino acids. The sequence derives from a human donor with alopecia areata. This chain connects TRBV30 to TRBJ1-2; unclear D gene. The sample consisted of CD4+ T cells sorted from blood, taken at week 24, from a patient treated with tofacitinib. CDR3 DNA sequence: TGTGCCTGGAGTGTCGGAGTCTCCGGCTACACCTTC. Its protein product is CAWSVGVSGYTF. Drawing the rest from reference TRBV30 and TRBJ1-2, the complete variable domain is SQTIHQWPATLVQPVGSPLSLECTVEGTSNPNLYWYRQAAGRGLQLLFYSVGIGQISSEVPQNLSASRPQDRQFILSSKKLLLSDSGFYLCAWSVGVSGYTFGSGTRLTVV.